This T cell receptor beta chain is from a study of cytomegalovirus exposure and HLA in healthy donors. Study-wide results and caveats: Per a prior analysis, the majority of TCR beta V segments were productive roughly 87% or roughly 30% of the time. Reportedly, HLA-A and HLA-B alleles of most subjects were accurately predicted from TCR beta. Investigators reported fewer than 200 TCR beta chains as tied to cytomegalovirus. The CMV antigen specificity of a few CMV-associated chains was confirmed through in vitro analysis.

Germline CDR1 and CDR2: GTSNPN and SVGIG (reference sequence). The CDR3 is 14 residues long. The ends were cut back, 2 bases at V and 2 bases at J, with 10 bases in the middle. 13 Jbeta primers and 60 Vbeta primers were used for the PCR. TCRdb's copy holds only in-frame clones and misses some; the assay was immunoSEQ multiplex PCR. The sample table sets out 100,000 to 150,000 clones. Note on this clone: What it binds is unknown.

The sequenced sample was PBMCs. The chain joins TRBV30 to TRBJ1-5; no reliable D call. This receptor was obtained from a man aged 18 to 30 in good health and CMV-seronegative. DNA for the CDR3: TGTGCCTGGAGTCCGGGAAAAGGCAATCAGCCCCAGCATTTT. Encoded protein: CAWSPGKGNQPQHF.